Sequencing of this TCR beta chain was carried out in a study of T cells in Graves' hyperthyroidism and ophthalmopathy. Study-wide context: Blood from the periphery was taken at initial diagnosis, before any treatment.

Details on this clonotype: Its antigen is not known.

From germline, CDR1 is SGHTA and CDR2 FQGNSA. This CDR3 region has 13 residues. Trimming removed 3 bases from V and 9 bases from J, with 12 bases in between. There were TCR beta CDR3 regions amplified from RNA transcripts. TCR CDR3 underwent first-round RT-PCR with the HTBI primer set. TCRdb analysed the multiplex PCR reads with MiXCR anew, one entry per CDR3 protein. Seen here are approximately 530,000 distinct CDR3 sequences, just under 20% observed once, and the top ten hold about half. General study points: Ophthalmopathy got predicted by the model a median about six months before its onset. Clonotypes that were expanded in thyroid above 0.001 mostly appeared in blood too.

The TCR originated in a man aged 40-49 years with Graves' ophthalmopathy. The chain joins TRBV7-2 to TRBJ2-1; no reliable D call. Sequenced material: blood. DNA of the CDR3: TGTGCCAGCAGCTTCCGTAGGACCGGTGAGCAGTTCTTC. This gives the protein CASSFRRTGEQFF. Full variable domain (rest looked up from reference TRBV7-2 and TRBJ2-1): GAGVSQSPSNKVTEKGKDVELRCDPISGHTALYWYRQSLGQGLEFLIYFQGNSAPDKSGLPSDRFSAERTGGSVSTLTIQRTQQEDSAVYLCASSFRRTGEQFFGPGTRLTVL.